The 7 T cell receptor beta chains presented below share a single source sample, sequenced in a study of response to subunit inactivated influenza vaccine. TCRdb re-analysed the RT-PCR reads in MiXCR, keeping a single row per CDR3 protein. This table holds roughly 460,000 distinct CDR3 sequences, over 9.5% found once. The material sequenced was PBMCs from blood, taken 45 days after vaccination. The receptors stem from a man between 50 and 59 years old who received an inactivated influenza vaccine.

The chain employs TRBV7-9 and TRBJ2-5; D perhaps matches TRBD2 (6 bases). The CDR3 is 13 residues long. Deletions cut 4 bases from V and 1 base from J, with 7 bases between. Per the germline V gene, CDR1 is SEHNR and CDR2 is FQNEAQ (reference sequence). The CDR3 sequence: CASSWGVQETQYF. As DNA, the CDR3 is TGTGCCAGCAGCTGGGGGGTCCAAGAGACCCAGTACTTC. Filled out from reference TRBV7-9 and TRBJ2-5, the complete variable domain reads DTGVSQNPRHKITKRGQNVTFRCDPISEHNRLYWYRQTLGQGPEFLTYFQNEAQLEKSRLLSDRFSAERPKGSFSTLEIQRTEQGDSAMYLCASSWGVQETQYFGPGTRLLVL.

This clonotype was observed a few times. This rearrangement joins TRBV6-1 to TRBJ1-5; D perhaps matches TRBD1 (6 bases). This CDR3 comprises 14 residues. Trimming shortened V by 6 bases and J by 3 bases, and 12 bases separated the two germline ends. Looked up from germline, CDR1 is MNHNS and CDR2 is SASEGT. The CDR3 sequence: CASSVGGLNQPQHF. CDR3 nucleotides: TGTGCCAGCAGCGTAGGGGGGCTCAATCAGCCCCAGCATTTT.

The CDR3 sequence is CASSLEGIGASSYEQYF. The CDR3 DNA is TGTGCCAGCAGCTTAGAGGGTATTGGGGCCAGCTCCTACGAGCAGTACTTC. The chain uses TRBV11-2 and TRBJ2-7, with D perhaps TRBD1 (5 bases). The CDR3 is 17 residues long. Looked up from germline, CDR1 is SGHAT and CDR2 is FQNNGV. Between the trimmed V and J ends, which lost 0 bases and 0 bases, there was a span of 15 bases. Filled out from reference TRBV11-2 and TRBJ2-7, the complete variable domain reads EAGVAQSPRYKIIEKRQSVAFWCNPISGHATLYWYQQILGQGPKLLIQFQNNGVVDDSQLPKDRFSAERLKGVDSTLKIQPAKLEDSAVYLCASSLEGIGASSYEQYFGPGTRLTVT.

This clonotype has ten or more counts. CDR3 residues: CASSKYRDIYGYTF. As DNA, the CDR3 is TGTGCCAGCAGCAAGTACAGGGACATCTATGGCTACACCTTC. The gene calls are TRBV7-2 and TRBJ1-2; possible D gene TRBD1, 6 bases. Trimming took off 5 bases at V and 4 bases at J, with 14 bases between the two ends. The CDR3 has 14 residues. Germline lookup yields CDR1 SGHTA and CDR2 FQGNSA.

This clonotype was counted ten times or more. The J gene is TRBJ2-7, the V gene TRBV7-9, with D unclear. CDR3 size: 15 residues. Trimming removed 5 bases from V and 5 bases from J, with 19 bases in between. CDR1 and CDR2 from the germline V gene are SEHNR and FQNEAQ (reference sequence). CDR3: CASSPVITPLDEQYF. The CDR3 DNA reads TGTGCCAGCAGCCCGGTGATCACGCCTCTCGACGAGCAGTACTTC.

In this sample, this clonotype turned up a few times. The rearrangement joins TRBV11-2 to TRBJ2-5, with a tentative D call TRBD1 (6 bases). V gave up 4 bases and J gave up 2 bases, with 14 bases separating them. The CDR3 is 15 amino acids. Looked up from germline, CDR1 is SGHAT and CDR2 is FQNNGV. The DNA for the CDR3 is TGTGCCAGCAGCTCAGGGCGGACAGTACAAGAGACCCAGTACTTC. This sequence encodes CASSSGRTVQETQYF.

The chain is built from TRBV29-1 and TRBJ1-1, with 7 bases fitting TRBD1. Germline V CDR1 and CDR2: SQVTM, ANQGSEA. This CDR3 spans 14 amino acids. The V and J ends lost 4 bases and 4 bases, in that order; junction bases with no gene match: 9. CDR3: CSVVGTVGGTEAFF. The CDR3 nucleotides read TGCAGCGTTGTAGGGACAGTCGGTGGCACTGAAGCTTTCTTT.